These T cell receptor beta chains were read from a single sample in a study of CD8 T cells in Susac syndrome. TCRdb ran MiXCR on the immunoSEQ multiplex PCR reads and lists one entry per CDR3 protein. This table holds tens of thousands of distinct CDR3 sequences, roughly 94% found once. The sequenced sample consisted of CD8+ T cells from PBMCs. The receptors come from a human donor with Susac syndrome. The CDR3 runs from the conserved cysteine through the conserved F or W. D genes are given only for firm matches. For some rows the clone size is stated as once, few or many, or as a class when expanded; others skip it.

D | J | size | V | DNA | CDR3
NA | TRBJ2-5 | NA | TRBV30 | TGTGCCTGGAGTGTAATCACCGCGGACCCAACAGAGACCCAGTACTTC | CAWSVITADPTETQYF
TRBD2 | TRBJ2-1 | NA | TRBV20-1 | TGCAGTGCCCCGAGACTAGCTCAGTACAATGAGCAGTTCTTC | CSAPRLAQYNEQFF
TRBD2 | TRBJ2-1 | NA | TRBV15 | TGTGCCACCAGCGACCGACTAGCGTGGAATGAGCAGTTCTTC | CATSDRLAWNEQFF
TRBD1 | TRBJ2-1 | NA | TRBV15 | TGTGCCACCAGCAGCGACAGGGCAGCCTACAATGAGCAGTTCTTC | CATSSDRAAYNEQFF
NA | TRBJ2-2 | NA | TRBV27 | TGTGCCAGCAGCCTGGTTTTTACCGGGGAGCTGTTTTTT | CASSLVFTGELFF
NA | TRBJ2-6 | NA | TRBV4-1 | TGCGCCAGCAGCCAAGATACAGGGACTGGGGCCAACGTCCTGACTTTC | CASSQDTGTGANVLTF
NA | TRBJ1-1 | NA | TRBV5-1 | TGCGCCAGCAGCTTGTCGATCAGACGGCCGAACACTGAAGCTTTCTTT | CASSLSIRRPNTEAFF
NA | TRBJ2-3 | NA | TRBV20-1 | TGCAGTGCCATCCCGAGCACAGATACGCAGTATTTT | CSAIPSTDTQYF
TRBD2 | TRBJ2-5 | NA | TRBV28 | TGTGCCAGCAGTCCCGGGACTAGACAGGAGACCCAGTACTTC | CASSPGTRQETQYF
NA | TRBJ1-2 | NA | TRBV6-4 | TGTGCCAGCAGTGACTCGAGGCTCGGCTATGGCTACACCTTC | CASSDSRLGYGYTF
NA | TRBJ1-1 | once | TRBV7-6 | TGTGCCAGCAGCTTAGCAGGAATGAACACTGAAGCTTTCTTT | CASSLAGMNTEAFF
NA | TRBJ2-1 | NA | TRBV12-5 | TGTGCTAGTGGTTTGACCGTCCCGGGACGCGGCTACAATGAGCAGTTCTTC | CASGLTVPGRGYNEQFF
NA | TRBJ2-3 | NA | TRBV29-1 | TGCAGCGTTCCCTCCCCGACCGTCGGGGATACGCAGTATTTT | CSVPSPTVGDTQYF
NA | TRBJ2-2 | NA | TRBV2 | TGTGCCAGCAGTGAAATGGTTAGCCTCGGGGAGCTGTTTTTT | CASSEMVSLGELFF
TRBD1 | TRBJ2-5 | NA | TRBV7-2 | TGTGCCAGCAGCCCCCGGTGGGCAGGGGGCCTCCAAGAGACCCAGTACTTC | CASSPRWAGGLQETQYF
NA | TRBJ2-4 | NA | TRBV20-1 | TGCAGTGCTGACGTAGTAGCCAAAAACATTCAGTACTTC | CSADVVAKNIQYF
TRBD2 | TRBJ2-3 | NA | TRBV4-1 | TGCGCCAGCAGCCAAAAGACCTCTCTAGCGGGAGGTAACACAGATACGCAGTATTTT | CASSQKTSLAGGNTDTQYF
NA | TRBJ2-7 | NA | TRBV7-9 | TGTGCCAGCAGCCCAGCGGCGGTGCCCTACGAGCAGTACTTC | CASSPAAVPYEQYF
NA | TRBJ2-1 | once | TRBV9 | TGTGCCAGCAGCGCCCGACCGGATGAGCAGTTCTTC | CASSARPDEQFF
TRBD1 | TRBJ2-7 | NA | TRBV7-6 | TGTGCCAGCAGCTTATGGGACAGGGTCTACGAGCAGTACTTC | CASSLWDRVYEQYF
NA | TRBJ1-2 | NA | TRBV5-1 | TGCGCCAGCAGCTTGGATGGGGATGGCTACACCTTC | CASSLDGDGYTF
TRBD1 | TRBJ2-7 | once | TRBV5-1 | TGCGCCAGCAGACTGGGCCGGGACAGGGTATACGAGCAGTACTTC | CASRLGRDRVYEQYF
TRBD2 | TRBJ2-3 | NA | TRBV12-3/TRBV12-4 | TGTGCCAGCAGTGAGAAGACTAGCCCAGATACGCAGTATTTT | CASSEKTSPDTQYF
TRBD1 | TRBJ2-1 | NA | TRBV12-3/TRBV12-4 | TGTGCCAGCAGTGGACAGGGATTAGCTGAGCAGTTCTTC | CASSGQGLAEQFF
NA | TRBJ2-3 | NA | TRBV4-1 | TGCGCCAGCAGCCAAGATTCCCGTACGCAGTATTTT | CASSQDSRTQYF
NA | TRBJ1-3 | NA | TRBV9 | TGTGCCAGCAGCCCAAGTAGGGGTTACTCTGGAAACACCATATATTTT | CASSPSRGYSGNTIYF
TRBD1 | TRBJ2-2 | NA | TRBV7-3 | TGTGCCAGCAGCTTGGCAGGGGGCACCGGGGAGCTGTTTTTT | CASSLAGGTGELFF
NA | TRBJ1-5 | NA | TRBV27 | TGTGCCAGCAGTGCAGGGAGCAATCAGCCCCAGCATTTT | CASSAGSNQPQHF
NA | TRBJ2-2 | NA | TRBV9 | TGTGCCAGCAGCGTAGGAGTAGTCACCGGGGAGCTGTTTTTT | CASSVGVVTGELFF
NA | TRBJ1-5 | NA | TRBV30 | TGTGCCTGGAGTGTATGGAGTAGCAATCAGCCCCAGCATTTT | CAWSVWSSNQPQHF
TRBD2 | TRBJ2-5 | once | TRBV6-5 | TGTGCCAGCAGTTACATGGCGGGAGGGTTCCAAGAGACCCAGTACTTC | CASSYMAGGFQETQYF
NA | TRBJ2-2 | NA | TRBV19 | TGTGCCAGTGGGGCGGGAAGTGCCGGGGAGCTGTTTTTT | CASGAGSAGELFF
NA | TRBJ2-2 | NA | TRBV11-2 | TGTGCCAGCAGCTCTTCCTTGCGGGAGCTGTTTTTT | CASSSSLRELFF
NA | TRBJ2-7 | NA | TRBV7-9 | TGTGCCAGCAGCTCCCCAGACCGAACTAACTACGAGCAGTACTTC | CASSSPDRTNYEQYF
TRBD1 | TRBJ2-1 | NA | TRBV28 | TGTGCCAGCAGTATCGGAGACAGGGGAATACAGTTCTTC | CASSIGDRGIQFF
NA | TRBJ1-2 | once | TRBV29-1 | TGCAGCGTTGAAGGCCAGGGGAATAATGGCTACACCTTC | CSVEGQGNNGYTF
TRBD2 | TRBJ2-7 | NA | TRBV20-1 | TGCAGTGCTCGAAAGGGGACTAGCAGGGGCGAGCAGTACTTC | CSARKGTSRGEQYF
NA | TRBJ1-2 | NA | TRBV29-1 | TGCAGCGTTGAAGAGGCCCTCTCATTCTATGGCTACACCTTC | CSVEEALSFYGYTF
NA | TRBJ2-3 | NA | TRBV29-1 | TGCAGCGTTGAAGATCGACAGGAGGTGGCAGATACGCAGTATTTT | CSVEDRQEVADTQYF
TRBD2 | TRBJ2-2 | NA | TRBV2 | TGTGCCAGCAAGGAGAGCGGGAGTTCCGCCGGGGAGCTGTTTTTT | CASKESGSSAGELFF
TRBD2 | TRBJ2-1 | NA | TRBV5-1 | TGCGCCAGCAGCCCCACTAGCGGAAGAATGGATGAGCAGTTCTTC | CASSPTSGRMDEQFF
NA | TRBJ1-1 | NA | TRBV27 | TGTGCCAGCAGTCTACCGAGGGGTGAAGCTTTCTTT | CASSLPRGEAFF
NA | TRBJ1-1 | NA | TRBV2 | TGTGCCAGCAGAACAGGGAGCACTGAAGCTTTCTTT | CASRTGSTEAFF
NA | TRBJ2-3 | NA | TRBV28 | TGTGCCAGCAGTTTAACCGGGTACCCTACAGGGCTAGATACGCAGTATTTT | CASSLTGYPTGLDTQYF
NA | TRBJ1-5 | NA | TRBV20-1 | TGCAGTGCTAGAGATTTAGCGGGGCCTAGCAATCAGCCCCAGCATTTT | CSARDLAGPSNQPQHF
NA | TRBJ1-1 | NA | TRBV15 | TGTGCCACCAGCAGCCCCCAGGGATGGAACACTGAAGCTTTCTTT | CATSSPQGWNTEAFF
NA | TRBJ2-5 | NA | TRBV3-1 | TGTGCCAGCAGCCAAGTGGGTAGCGGCCAAGAGACCCAGTACTTC | CASSQVGSGQETQYF
NA | TRBJ2-7 | NA | TRBV14 | TGTGCCAGCAGCCACGGGCTCTCTGGGGCCTACGAGCAGTACTTC | CASSHGLSGAYEQYF
NA | TRBJ2-1 | once | TRBV24-1 | TGTGCCACCAGTGGGGGGAGAGGAGCGGCAGACAATGAGCAGTTCTTC | CATSGGRGAADNEQFF
NA | TRBJ2-1 | NA | TRBV3-1 | TGTGCCAGCAGCCAAGGCACTTACAATGAGCAGTTCTTC | CASSQGTYNEQFF
NA | TRBJ2-7 | NA | TRBV28 | TGTGCCAGCACCCTCCTAGGGGGGCGGGACCACGAGCAGTACTTC | CASTLLGGRDHEQYF
NA | TRBJ1-2 | once | TRBV28 | TGTGCCAGCAGTGGGGACATCTTATTCTATGGCTACACCTTC | CASSGDILFYGYTF